Sequencing of this TCR beta chain was carried out in a study of sequential checkpoint blockade in melanoma. Background on the study: After both sequences, patients received maintenance nivolumab. Findings of the study overall: T-cell fraction and clonality followed PD-L1 and CD8+ counts, not mutational load.

The data were produced by immunoSEQ multiplex PCR, yet TCRdb's version contains in-frame clones alone and is incomplete. This table holds 7,500 to 8,500 clones, 23% found once. The CDR3 runs 15 residues. A few counts support this clone. Its cognate antigen is unknown. Treatment meaning: randomized to nivolumab then ipilimumab (arm A) or the reverse (arm B). The input for sequencing was tumor tissue (inferred from file names), taken from a patient given nivolumab and ipilimumab in sequence. The chain carries TRBV12-2 and TRBJ1-3. TRBV12-2 is labeled a pseudogene. The sequence came from a human donor with melanoma. The CDR3 nucleotides are TGTGCAAGTCGCCCCTCGCCCCGCTCTGGAAACACCATATATTTT. Encoded protein: CASRPSPRSGNTIYF.